One sample yielded the 14 T cell receptor beta chains listed below, sequenced in a study of T cell responses to AZD1222 COVID-19 vaccine. Libraries were prepared by immunoSEQ multiplex PCR; TCRdb keeps only in-frame clonotypes and omits some of them. The sample lists 55,000 to 75,000 clones, almost 90% occurring once. The sample was peripheral blood, taken on day 0 of AZD1222 vaccination. These receptors were taken from an adult in good health.

Here the CDR3 DNA reads TGTGCCAGCAGCTTAGAGGGGGAGCAGTACTTC. Protein sequence: CASSLEGEQYF. The V gene is TRBV11-2, the J gene TRBJ2-7; no definite D call. The V gene's germline CDR1 is SGHAT and CDR2 FQNNGV. Trimming took 0 bases from V and 7 from J, leaving 4 bases between them. This CDR3 has 11 amino acids.

The chain couples TRBV7-9 to TRBJ1-5; 8 nucleotides agree with TRBD1. Germline V gene lookup returns CDR1 SEHNR and CDR2 FQNEAQ (reference sequence). CDR3 length: 14 amino acids. V lost 5 bases and J lost 5; bases outside the gene matches: 5. Written as DNA, the CDR3 is TGTGCCAGCAGCCCCGGACAGGGACATCAGCCCCAGCATTTT. This encodes CASSPGQGHQPQHF.

This chain connects TRBV19 to TRBJ1-5; a weak D match, TRBD1 (5 bases). The V gene's germline CDR1 is LNHDA and CDR2 SQIVND (reference sequence). The CDR3 spans 14 residues. Between the trimmed V and J ends, which lost 5 bases and 7 bases, there was a span of 15 bases. The CDR3 DNA is TGTGCCAGTAGTCTCCGGGACGGTCCCCAGCCCCAGCATTTT. Translated, it gives CASSLRDGPQPQHF.

The chain combines TRBV6-2 or TRBV6-3 with TRBJ2-1; D remains unclear. The CDR3 loop spans 16 amino acids. Trimming removed 0 bases from V and 0 bases from J, with 9 bases in between. Germline V gene data show CDR1 as MNHEY and CDR2 as SVGEGT. DNA for the CDR3: TGTGCCAGCAGTTACTCTAGCCCCAGCTCCTACAATGAGCAGTTCTTC. It encodes CASSYSSPSSYNEQFF.

The V and J genes are TRBV7-9 and TRBJ1-5; D not certain. V lost 3 bases and J 0 bases, leaving 9 bases between the germline ends. The CDR3 sequence is 15 residues long. CDR1 is SEHNR and CDR2 is FQNEAQ in the germline V gene (reference sequence). The CDR3 DNA sequence: TGTGCCAGCAGCTTGGCGGGGTTTAGCAATCAGCCCCAGCATTTT. It yields the protein CASSLAGFSNQPQHF.

V is TRBV7-8 and J is TRBJ2-7; D is possibly TRBD1 (6 bases). The V end was cut by 5 bases, the J end by 2 bases, with 16 bases between. The CDR3 has 15 amino acids. Germline assignment: CDR1 SGHVS and CDR2 FQNEAQ. This CDR3 reads CASSLQTGSTYEQYF. The CDR3 DNA follows: TGTGCCAGCAGCCTACAAACAGGGTCGACCTACGAGCAGTACTTC.

V usage is TRBV2 and J usage is TRBJ2-1; 9 positions match TRBD2. V shed 2 bases and J 4 bases; nucleotides not matched to a gene: 3. This CDR3 region has 15 residues. Per the germline V gene, CDR1 is SNHLY and CDR2 is FYNNEI. CDR3: CASSEPTSGYNEQFF. The CDR3 DNA reads TGTGCCAGCAGTGAACCGACTAGCGGTTACAATGAGCAGTTCTTC.

The rearrangement joins TRBV7-3 to TRBJ2-7; no reliable D call. The V gene lost 3 bases and the J gene lost 10 bases, with 10 bases spanning the gap. The CDR3 runs to 11 residues. Germline V gene lookup returns CDR1 SGHTA and CDR2 FQGTGA. The CDR3 sequence is CASSFLKLQYF. The CDR3 DNA follows: TGTGCCAGCAGCTTCCTGAAATTACAGTACTTC.

V usage is TRBV4-3 and J usage is TRBJ2-1; 11 nucleotides agree with TRBD2. Trimming removed 1 base from V and 7 bases from J; junction bases left unmatched: 9. CDR1 LGHNA and CDR2 YSLEER come from the germline V gene. The CDR3 spans 17 residues. CDR3 region: CASSQAPLAGATNEQFF. CDR3 nucleotide sequence: TGCGCCAGCAGCCAAGCCCCACTAGCGGGAGCCACGAATGAGCAGTTCTTC.

The chain carries TRBV6-1 and TRBJ1-5; the D is unclear. Germline V gene data show CDR1 as MNHNS and CDR2 as SASEGT. Trimming took off 1 base at V and 6 bases at J, with 13 bases between the two ends. This CDR3 has 15 residues. CDR3 in DNA: TGTGCCAGCAGTGAAGAGGGTTGGACCAGTCAGCCCCAGCATTTT. Encoded protein: CASSEEGWTSQPQHF.

The sample holds a few counts of this clone. The chain is built from TRBV11-1 and TRBJ2-1; D is perhaps TRBD1 (6 bases). Germline assignment: CDR1 SGHAT and CDR2 FQDESV (reference sequence). The germline V and J ends were trimmed by 5 bases and 9 bases, with 20 bases remaining between them. The CDR3 totals 15 residues. CDR3 region: CASSPTGTGLGEQFF. In DNA form, the CDR3 reads TGTGCCAGCAGCCCTACAGGGACGGGCTTAGGTGAGCAGTTCTTC.

The chain couples TRBV11-2 to TRBJ1-2; D is possibly TRBD1 (6 bases). V was pared by 5 bases and J by 7 bases, with 17 bases between. This CDR3 comprises 14 residues. Germline values: CDR1 SGHAT, CDR2 FQNNGV. CDR3 bases: TGTGCCAGCAGCCCGACCGGGACAATCGTTGGCTACACCTTC. Protein sequence: CASSPTGTIVGYTF.

The chain combines TRBV6-5 with TRBJ2-5; 8 bases are shared with TRBD2. CDR1 and CDR2 (germline): MNHEY, SVGAGI. The CDR3 is made up of 14 amino acids. The junction had 2 bases not matched to a gene; V was cut back by 4 bases and J by 1 base. DNA of the CDR3: TGTGCCAGCAGTTCAACTAGCGGCCAAGAGACCCAGTACTTC. The encoded protein is CASSSTSGQETQYF.

The gene calls are TRBV6-4 and TRBJ2-1; 13 bases are shared with TRBD2. Germline CDR1 is MRHNA and CDR2 is SNTAGT. J lost 8 bases, V lost 2 bases, and 6 bases had no gene match. The CDR3 loop spans 16 amino acids. For the CDR3, the DNA is TGTGCCAGCAGTGACGGGGGACTAGCGGGATTGGATGAGCAGTTCTTC. Amino acids: CASSDGGLAGLDEQFF.